The clone carrying this T cell receptor beta chain was seen a few times. Its antigen is unknown. Overall study findings and caveats: Tumor Treg TCRs overlapped most with tumor naive CD4+ cells. Tumor memory CD4+ T cell TCR gene usage clustered with blood and lymph node memory CD4+ cells and lymph node naive CD4+ cells.

Semi-nested PCR with Nested Universal Primer A followed constant-region reverse priming of full-length variable regions. TCRdb reprocessed the 5' RACE reads via MiXCR and lists one record per CDR3 protein. There are 8,000 to 10,000 distinct CDR3 sequences in the sample; roughly 27% occur only once, and roughly 3.2% lies in the top ten. Cells sorted as Tregs were CD4+, CD25+ and CD127-/low. From germline, CDR1 is MNHNS and CDR2 SASEGT. Trimming took 2 bases from V and 4 from J, leaving 12 bases between them. The CDR3 runs to 15 residues. The sequenced sample was Tregs sorted from blood. This TCR was sampled from a female donor with breast cancer. The J gene is TRBJ2-1, the V gene TRBV6-1, with a possible D match to TRBD1 (5 bases). For the CDR3, the DNA is TGTGCCAGCAGTGAAATGGCAGGGTGGTACAATGAGCAGTTCTTC. Its translation is CASSEMAGWYNEQFF.